The 9 T cell receptor beta chains given below trace back to one sample, sequenced in a study of long-term antiretroviral therapy in people with HIV. Runs used v3.0 of the immunoSEQ assay and were done at survey level. Sequencing was performed with immunoSEQ multiplex PCR; in TCRdb, only in-frame clones are kept and a portion is missing. The table lists 30,000 to 40,000 clones, approximately 79% of them singletons. Sequencing was performed on unsorted PBMCs, taken 1.5 years after starting antiretroviral therapy. These receptors all come from a man younger than 35 with HIV.

The chain is built from TRBV10-2 and TRBJ2-7; the D gene is possibly TRBD1 (6 bases). The germline V gene has CDR1 WSHSY and CDR2 SAAADI. This CDR3 is built from 13 residues. Trimming took off 8 bases at V and 0 bases at J, with 11 bases between the two ends. CDR3 nucleotide sequence: TGCGCCAGCGTCCGGGACAACTCCTACGAGCAGTACTTC. It specifies CASVRDNSYEQYF.

By its share, this clone is medium-sized. The V and J genes are TRBV27 and TRBJ1-5; D is uncertain. Germline CDR1 is MNHEY and CDR2 is SMNVEV (reference sequence). Trimming stripped 4 bases from V and 9 bases from J, with 16 bases between. The CDR3 extends over 14 amino acids. The CDR3 sequence: CASSYSGLVGPQHF. The DNA for the CDR3 is TGTGCCAGCAGTTATAGCGGGCTGGTTGGGCCCCAGCATTTT.

The chain has TRBV4-1 and TRBJ2-2, with 13 positions matching TRBD2. The CDR3 has 20 amino acids. The V segment lost 2 bases and the J segment 0 bases; nucleotides outside the gene matches: 9. The germline gives CDR1 MGHRA, CDR2 YSYEKL. The CDR3 is CASSQLVTSGRATNTGELFF. The CDR3 bases are TGCGCCAGCAGCCAATTGGTAACTAGCGGGAGGGCCACGAACACCGGGGAGCTGTTTTTT.

The chain joins TRBV28 to TRBJ2-6; 7 bases align to TRBD1. V dropped 6 bases and J dropped 1; count of bases not matched to a gene: 6. CDR1 is MDHEN and CDR2 is SYDVKM in the germline V gene. The CDR3 runs to 16 residues. CDR3 in amino acids: CASRNPTGSGANVLTF. Here the CDR3 DNA reads TGTGCCAGCAGGAATCCGACAGGGTCTGGGGCCAACGTCCTGACTTTC.

V and J are TRBV7-8 and TRBJ2-3, with D perhaps TRBD2 (6 bases). Germline V CDR1 and CDR2: SGHVS, FQNEAQ. V was shortened by 5 bases and J by 1 base, with 19 bases between the two germline ends. The length of the CDR3 is 17 residues. The CDR3 sequence is CASSTLISGPGTDTQYF. As DNA, the CDR3 is TGTGCCAGCAGCACGCTGATTAGCGGTCCTGGCACAGATACGCAGTATTTT.

This clone was seen a handful of times. The chain joins TRBV7-2 to TRBJ1-1; unclear D gene. The germline V and J ends were trimmed by 2 bases and 7 bases, with 8 bases remaining between them. CDR1 is SGHTA, CDR2 FQGNSA, per germline. There are 12 residues in the CDR3. CDR3 sequence reads: CASSLYGVEAFF. The CDR3 nucleotides read TGTGCCAGCAGCTTATATGGGGTTGAAGCTTTCTTT.

The chain uses TRBV4-1 and TRBJ2-1; D possibly corresponds to TRBD1 (5 bases). Trimming took 0 bases from V and 4 from J, leaving 19 bases between them. Germline CDR1 MGHRA, CDR2 YSYEKL. The CDR3 totals 18 residues. The chain's CDR3 is CASSQDSYQGSLYNEQFF. Written as DNA, the CDR3 is TGCGCCAGCAGCCAAGATTCGTATCAGGGATCCCTGTACAATGAGCAGTTCTTC.

The rearrangement links TRBV14 to TRBJ2-7; TRBD1 agrees at 8 bases. Germline CDR1 SGHDN, CDR2 FVKESK. The CDR3 consists of 15 residues. The V gene end was trimmed by 0 bases and the J gene end by 2 bases; junction bases not matched to a gene: 3. Written as DNA, the CDR3 is TGTGCCAGCAGCCAAGAGACAGGGGTGCCCTACGAGCAGTACTTC. This sequence encodes CASSQETGVPYEQYF.

The V and J genes are TRBV9 and TRBJ2-1; D might be TRBD1 or TRBD2, each matching 5 bases. Trimming took off 4 bases at V and 5 bases at J, with 16 bases between the two ends. CDR1 and CDR2 from the germline V gene are SGDLS and YYNGEE. The CDR3 totals 15 residues. CDR3 sequence: CASSITTGLNNEQFF. CDR3 sequence (DNA): TGTGCCAGCAGCATAACTACGGGGCTCAACAATGAGCAGTTCTTC. Complete variable domain (other parts from reference TRBV9 and TRBJ2-1): DSGVTQTPKHLITATGQRVTLRCSPRSGDLSVYWYQQSLDQGLQFLIQYYNGEERAKGNILERFSAQQFPDLHSELNLSSLELGDSALYFCASSITTGLNNEQFFGPGTRLTVL.